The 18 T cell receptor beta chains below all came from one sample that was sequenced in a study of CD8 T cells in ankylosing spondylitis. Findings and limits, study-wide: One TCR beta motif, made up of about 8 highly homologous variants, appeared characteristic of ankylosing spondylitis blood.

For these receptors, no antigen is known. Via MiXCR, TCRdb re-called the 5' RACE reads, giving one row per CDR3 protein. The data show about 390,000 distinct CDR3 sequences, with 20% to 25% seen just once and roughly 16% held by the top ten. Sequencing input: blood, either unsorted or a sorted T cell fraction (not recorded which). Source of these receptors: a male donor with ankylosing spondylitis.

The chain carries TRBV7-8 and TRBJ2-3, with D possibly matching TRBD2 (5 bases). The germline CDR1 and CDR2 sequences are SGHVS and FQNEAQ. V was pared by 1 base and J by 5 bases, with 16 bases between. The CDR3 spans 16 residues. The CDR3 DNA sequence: TGTGCCAGCAGCTTAGGAGGGCCCAACGCGGTAGATACGCAGTATTTT. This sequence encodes CASSLGGPNAVDTQYF.

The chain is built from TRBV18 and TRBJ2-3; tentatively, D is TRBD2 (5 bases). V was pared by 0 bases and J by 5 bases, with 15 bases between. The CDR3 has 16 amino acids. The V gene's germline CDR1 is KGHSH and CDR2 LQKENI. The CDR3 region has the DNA TGTGCCAGCTCACCACCGCTAGCACCCAATCGAGATACGCAGTATTTT. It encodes CASSPPLAPNRDTQYF.

CDR3: CASSRDPGLAGDNEQFF. DNA for the CDR3: TGCGCCAGCAGCCGAGATCCAGGACTAGCGGGAGACAATGAGCAGTTCTTC. The chain employs TRBV4-1 and TRBJ2-1; 13 bases are shared with TRBD2. V shed 4 bases, J shed 5 bases, and the junction held 8 bases outside the gene matches. CDR1 and CDR2 from the germline V gene are MGHRA and YSYEKL. The CDR3 is made up of 17 amino acids.

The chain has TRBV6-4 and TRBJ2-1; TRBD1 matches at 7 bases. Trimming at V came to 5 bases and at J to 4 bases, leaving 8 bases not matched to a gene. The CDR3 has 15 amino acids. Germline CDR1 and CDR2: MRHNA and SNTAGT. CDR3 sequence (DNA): TGTGCCAGCAGTCGTTCCGGGACAGCATACAATGAGCAGTTCTTC. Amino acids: CASSRSGTAYNEQFF.

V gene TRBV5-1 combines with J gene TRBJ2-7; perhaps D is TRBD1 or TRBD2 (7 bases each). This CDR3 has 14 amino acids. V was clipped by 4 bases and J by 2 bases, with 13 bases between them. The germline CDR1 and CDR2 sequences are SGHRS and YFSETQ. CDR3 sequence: CASSQGGATYEQYF. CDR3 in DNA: TGCGCCAGCAGCCAGGGGGGGGCGACCTACGAGCAGTACTTC.

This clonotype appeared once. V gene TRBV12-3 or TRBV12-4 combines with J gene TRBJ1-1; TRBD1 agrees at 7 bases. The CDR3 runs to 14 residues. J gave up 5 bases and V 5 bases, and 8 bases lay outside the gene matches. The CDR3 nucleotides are TGTGCCAGCAGTCGACGACAGGGACTAACTGAAGCTTTCTTT. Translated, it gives CASSRRQGLTEAFF.

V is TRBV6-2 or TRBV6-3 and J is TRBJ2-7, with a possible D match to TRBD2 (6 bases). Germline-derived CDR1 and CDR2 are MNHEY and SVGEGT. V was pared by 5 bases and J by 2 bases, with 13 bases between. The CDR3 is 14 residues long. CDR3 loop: CASSGTSSPYEQYF. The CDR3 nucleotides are TGTGCCAGCAGTGGGACTTCCTCCCCCTACGAGCAGTACTTC.

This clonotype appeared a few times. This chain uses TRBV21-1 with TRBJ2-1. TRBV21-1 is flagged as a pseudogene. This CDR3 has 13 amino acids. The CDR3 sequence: CASSKERDGAQFF. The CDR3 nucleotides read TGTGCCAGCAGCAAAGAAAGAGACGGAGCCCAGTTCTTC.

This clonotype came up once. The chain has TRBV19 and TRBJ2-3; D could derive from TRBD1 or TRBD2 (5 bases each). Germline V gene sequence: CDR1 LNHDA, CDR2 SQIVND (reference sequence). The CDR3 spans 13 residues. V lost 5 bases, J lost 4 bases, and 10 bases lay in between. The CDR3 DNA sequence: TGTGCCAGTAGTGGGGGAAGGGCAGATACGCAGTATTTT. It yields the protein CASSGGRADTQYF.

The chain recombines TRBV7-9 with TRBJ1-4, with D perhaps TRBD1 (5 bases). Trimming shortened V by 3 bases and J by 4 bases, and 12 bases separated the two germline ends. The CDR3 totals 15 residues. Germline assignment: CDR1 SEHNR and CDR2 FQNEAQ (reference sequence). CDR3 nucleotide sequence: TGTGCCAGCAGCTTGGCGGGGCAGCGTAATGAAAAACTGTTTTTT. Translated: CASSLAGQRNEKLFF.

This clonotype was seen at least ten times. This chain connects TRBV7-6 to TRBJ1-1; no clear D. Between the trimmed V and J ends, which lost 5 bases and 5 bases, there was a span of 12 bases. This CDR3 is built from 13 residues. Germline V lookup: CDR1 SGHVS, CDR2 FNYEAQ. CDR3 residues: CASSPAGRTEAFF. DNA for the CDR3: TGTGCCAGCAGCCCCGCGGGAAGGACTGAAGCTTTCTTT. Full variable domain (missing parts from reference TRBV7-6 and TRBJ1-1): GAGVSQSPRYKVTKRGQDVALRCDPISGHVSLYWYRQALGQGPEFLTYFNYEAQQDKSGLPNDRFSAERPEGSISTLTIQRTEQRDSAMYRCASSPAGRTEAFFGQGTRLTVV.

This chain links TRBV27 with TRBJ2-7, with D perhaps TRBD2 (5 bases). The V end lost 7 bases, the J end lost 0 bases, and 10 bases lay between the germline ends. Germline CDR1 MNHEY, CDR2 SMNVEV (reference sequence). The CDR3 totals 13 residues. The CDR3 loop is CASKERSSYEQYF. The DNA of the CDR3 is TGTGCCAGCAAAGAGCGGAGCTCCTACGAGCAGTACTTC.

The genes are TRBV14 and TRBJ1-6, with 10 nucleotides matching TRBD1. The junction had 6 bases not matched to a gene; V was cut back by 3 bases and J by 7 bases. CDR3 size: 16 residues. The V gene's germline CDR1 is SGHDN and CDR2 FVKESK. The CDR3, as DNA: TGTGCCAGCAGCCAGAGACAGGGGGCTTCCAATTCACCCCTCCACTTT. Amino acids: CASSQRQGASNSPLHF.

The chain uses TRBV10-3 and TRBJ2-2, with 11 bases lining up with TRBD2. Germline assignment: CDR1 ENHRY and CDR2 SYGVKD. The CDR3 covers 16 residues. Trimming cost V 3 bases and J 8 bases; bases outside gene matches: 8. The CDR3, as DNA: TGTGCCATCAGTGATTTCAGCACTAGCGGGAGTGGGGAGCTGTTTTTT. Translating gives CAISDFSTSGSGELFF.

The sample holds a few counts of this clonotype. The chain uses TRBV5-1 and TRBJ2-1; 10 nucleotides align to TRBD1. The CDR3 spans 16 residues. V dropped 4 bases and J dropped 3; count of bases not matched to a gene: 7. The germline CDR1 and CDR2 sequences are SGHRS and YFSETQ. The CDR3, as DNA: TGCGCCAGCAGCGACTCGACAGGGGGCAGCTACAATGAGCAGTTCTTC. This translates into CASSDSTGGSYNEQFF.

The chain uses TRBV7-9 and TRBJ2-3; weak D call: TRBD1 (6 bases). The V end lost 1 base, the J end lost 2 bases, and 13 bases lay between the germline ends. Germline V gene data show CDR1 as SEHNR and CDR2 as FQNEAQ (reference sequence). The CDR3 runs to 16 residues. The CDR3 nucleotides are TGTGCCAGCAGCTTAGGATCCGGGACACTCACAGATACGCAGTATTTT. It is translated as CASSLGSGTLTDTQYF. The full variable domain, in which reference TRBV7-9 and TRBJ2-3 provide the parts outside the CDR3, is DTGVSQNPRHKITKRGQNVTFRCDPISEHNRLYWYRQTLGQGPEFLTYFQNEAQLEKSRLLSDRFSAERPKGSFSTLEIQRTEQGDSAMYLCASSLGSGTLTDTQYFGPGTRLTVL.

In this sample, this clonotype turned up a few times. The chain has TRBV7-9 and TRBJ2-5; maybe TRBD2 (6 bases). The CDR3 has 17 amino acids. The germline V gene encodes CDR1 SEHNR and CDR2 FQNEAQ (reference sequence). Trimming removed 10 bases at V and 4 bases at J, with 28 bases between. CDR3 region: CATTKSRDLALLETQYF. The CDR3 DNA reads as TGTGCCACCACAAAATCCAGGGACCTAGCGCTATTAGAGACCCAGTACTTC.

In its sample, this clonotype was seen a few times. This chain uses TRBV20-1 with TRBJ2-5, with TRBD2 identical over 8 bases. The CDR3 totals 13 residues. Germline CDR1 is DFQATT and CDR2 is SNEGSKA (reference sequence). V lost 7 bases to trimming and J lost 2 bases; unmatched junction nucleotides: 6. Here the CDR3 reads CSVDGGGQETQYF. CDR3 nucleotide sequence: TGCAGTGTCGACGGGGGGGGGCAAGAGACCCAGTACTTC.